The 12 T cell receptor beta chains given below trace back to one sample, sequenced in a study of regulatory T cells in long-lasting Graves disease. Time point here: persistent/refractory GD, antithyroid drugs over 5 years with positive TRAb. Extracted PBMC RNA gave rise to the TCR library. The authors built TCR beta libraries using iRepertoire HTBI primers and Arm-PCR of CDR3 regions. MiXCR was run by TCRdb on the multiplex PCR reads, yielding one entry per CDR3 protein. The sample contains about 460,000 distinct CDR3 sequences, roughly 23% of which appear only once. Sequencing used peripheral blood mononuclear cells (PBMCs), obtained when the disease was refractory, from a patient treated with antithyroid drugs. All receptors come from a female donor with Graves disease.

Ten or more counts support this clonotype. The CDR3 protein is CASSLGTGGYEQYF. The CDR3 nucleotides are TGTGCCAGCAGCTTGGGGACAGGGGGCTACGAGCAGTACTTC. The chain links TRBV12-3 or TRBV12-4 to TRBJ2-7; TRBD1 matches at 11 bases. The J segment lost 3 bases and the V segment lost 6 bases, leaving 4 bases of the junction unmatched. The CDR3 spans 14 residues.

This clonotype was counted ten times or more. The rearrangement joins TRBV6-2 or TRBV6-3 to TRBJ1-1, with D tentatively TRBD1 (6 bases). Trimming removed 2 bases from V and 2 bases from J, with 12 bases in between. In germline, CDR1 is MNHEY, CDR2 SVGEGT. The CDR3 loop spans 15 amino acids. The CDR3 DNA sequence: TGTGCCAGCAGTTACGGGGGCAGGACTAACACTGAAGCTTTCTTT. Its protein is CASSYGGRTNTEAFF.

In this sample, this clonotype turned up many times. The chain combines TRBV20-1 with TRBJ2-2; tentative D call: TRBD1 (6 bases). Germline V gene data show CDR1 as DFQATT and CDR2 as SNEGSKA (reference sequence). V lost 3 bases to trimming and J lost 1 base, with 12 bases between them. The CDR3 sequence is 15 residues long. CDR3 sequence reads: CSARKTGRNTGELFF. In nucleotides, the CDR3 is TGCAGTGCTAGGAAGACAGGACGGAACACCGGGGAGCTGTTTTTT.

V and J are TRBV19 and TRBJ1-1; D is ambiguous. V was clipped by 1 base and J by 4 bases, with 13 bases between them. CDR1 and CDR2 (germline): LNHDA, SQIVND (reference sequence). The CDR3 runs to 15 residues. The CDR3 bases are TGTGCCAGTAGTATAGGTGCTAGAACGGTCACTGAAGCTTTCTTT. Translation gives CASSIGARTVTEAFF. The complete variable domain, with remaining parts taken from reference TRBV19 and TRBJ1-1, reads DGGITQSPKYLFRKEGQNVTLSCEQNLNHDAMYWYRQDPGQGLRLIYYSQIVNDFQKGDIAEGYSVSREKKESFPLTVTSAQKNPTAFYLCASSIGARTVTEAFFGQGTRLTVV.

This chain connects TRBV24-1 to TRBJ1-2; D not resolved. Trimming cost V 4 bases and J 4 bases, with 9 bases left between them. Per germline, CDR1 KGHDR and CDR2 SFDVKD. The length of the CDR3 is 13 residues. CDR3 sequence (DNA): TGTGCCACCAGTGAGGGCAGTCTCTATGGCTACACCTTC. Its translation is CATSEGSLYGYTF.

This clonotype has just a few counts. V gene TRBV9 combines with J gene TRBJ2-2; D unclear. The ends were cut back, 4 bases at V and 6 bases at J, with 10 bases in the middle. CDR1 is SGDLS and CDR2 is YYNGEE in the germline V gene. The CDR3 consists of 13 residues. In DNA form, the CDR3 reads TGTGCCAGCAGCATACGACTGTCCGGGGAGCTGTTTTTT. This sequence encodes CASSIRLSGELFF.

This clonotype was recorded many times. The chain uses TRBV5-1 and TRBJ1-1, with 7 bases aligning to TRBD1. V dropped 5 bases and J dropped 3; count of bases not matched to a gene: 7. The germline gives CDR1 SGHRS, CDR2 YFSETQ. The CDR3 consists of 14 residues. The CDR3 DNA reads as TGCGCCAGCAGACAGGGGACGGGGGACACTGAAGCTTTCTTT. It encodes CASRQGTGDTEAFF.

This clonotype was detected a few times. The chain employs TRBV20-1 and TRBJ2-1, with D possibly called TRBD1 or TRBD2 (5 bases each). The ends were cut back, 3 bases at V and 4 bases at J, with 10 bases in the middle. This CDR3 is 13 amino acids long. From germline, CDR1 is DFQATT and CDR2 SNEGSKA (reference sequence). CDR3 amino acids: CSASPGRYNEQFF. The CDR3 DNA sequence: TGCAGTGCTAGCCCGGGACGGTACAATGAGCAGTTCTTC.

This clonotype occurred a few times. This chain uses TRBV13 with TRBJ1-1; D is unclear. CDR3 length equals 17 residues. Germline-derived CDR1 and CDR2 are PRHDT and FYEKMQ (reference sequence). Trimming shortened V by 5 bases and J by 4 bases, and 23 bases separated the two germline ends. The chain's CDR3 is CASSPPVAPELVTEAFF. CDR3 DNA sequence: TGTGCCAGCAGCCCACCCGTTGCCCCGGAATTGGTCACTGAAGCTTTCTTT.

This clonotype has ten or more counts. V gene TRBV24-1 combines with J gene TRBJ1-2, with TRBD1 matching 8 bases. V lost 2 bases to trimming and J lost 6 bases; unmatched junction nucleotides: 1. The CDR3 covers 13 residues. Per the germline V gene, CDR1 is KGHDR and CDR2 is SFDVKD. CDR3 residues: CATSDSDRDGYTF. CDR3 in DNA: TGTGCCACCAGTGATTCGGACAGGGATGGCTACACCTTC.

The rearrangement links TRBV12-3 or TRBV12-4 to TRBJ1-4; no clear D gene. The V end lost 6 bases, the J end lost 5 bases, and 10 bases lay between the germline ends. This CDR3 has 13 amino acids. The CDR3 loop reads CASSPAVNEKLFF. DNA of the CDR3: TGTGCCAGCAGCCCCGCCGTGAATGAAAAACTGTTTTTT.

Points on this clonotype: A junction boundary mismatches the germline segment, possibly from a read error. The chain carries TRBV7-2 and TRBJ2-7; D possibly matches TRBD1 or TRBD2 (6 bases each). Germline V gene sequence: CDR1 SGHTA, CDR2 FQGNSA. There are 14 residues in the CDR3. CDR3 DNA: TGTGCCAGCAGACAGGGAGGTTTGGCCTACGAACAGTACTTC. It yields the protein CASRQGGLAYEQYF.